A selection of T cell receptor beta chains follows, all from one sample in a study of CD8 T cells in Susac syndrome. TCRdb itself ran the immunoSEQ multiplex PCR reads through MiXCR, one entry per CDR3 protein. The data show almost 450,000 distinct CDR3 sequences, with 85% seen just once and more than 0.09% held by the top ten. Sequenced input: CD8+ T cells from PBMCs. The receptors were sampled from a human donor with multiple sclerosis. The CDR3 runs from the conserved cysteine through the conserved F or W.

v_gene	j_gene	CDR3aa
TRBV14	TRBJ2-1	CASSQLSGVHNEQFF
TRBV7-9	TRBJ2-2	CASNAGANTGELFF
TRBV7-8	TRBJ2-5	CASSYGLAGLQETQYF
TRBV27	TRBJ2-1	CASSLDASYNEQFF
TRBV13	TRBJ2-5	CASSSGHPAGSQYF
TRBV4-1	TRBJ1-2	CASSQDQKSSYGYTF
TRBV4-2	TRBJ1-5	CASSHGPRYSNQPQHF
TRBV3-1	TRBJ2-1	CASSQAGGGDYNEQFF
TRBV20-1	TRBJ2-5	CSVLPSSRIQETQYF
TRBV7-9	TRBJ2-7	CASSSALGGVGEQYF
TRBV6-5	TRBJ2-7	CASSYGAGVGEQYF
TRBV7-2	TRBJ2-3	CASSSYGGSTDTQYF
TRBV29-1	TRBJ1-2	CSVVFGGSLYGYTF
TRBV29-1	TRBJ1-1	CSVGYDGMNTEAFF
TRBV6-5	TRBJ2-7	CASSFTQDSSSYEQYF
TRBV15	TRBJ1-3	CATSRVENSGNTIYF
TRBV5-1	TRBJ2-3	CASSLESIAGTDTQYF
TRBV10-3	TRBJ2-7	CAISGKGSPYEQYF
TRBV6-1	TRBJ1-1	CASTKEGTEAFF
TRBV7-9	TRBJ1-5	CASSSTDIQGAEQPQHF
TRBV4-1	TRBJ1-2	CASQPGGGAYGYTF
TRBV10-3	TRBJ2-1	CAISDGGSSYNEQFF
TRBV2	TRBJ2-2	CASGPGNTGELFF
TRBV5-4	TRBJ1-2	CASSLGLPEGNYGYTF
TRBV4-1	TRBJ2-7	CASSQADRDEQYF
TRBV6-1	TRBJ1-1	CASSEWVIAGTGGVNGEAFF
TRBV20-1	TRBJ2-3	CSAHTVETTDTQYF
TRBV7-9	TRBJ2-7	CASSFPDTAYEQYF
TRBV4-1	TRBJ1-2	CASSQEPGTGPNYGYTF
TRBV28	TRBJ2-3	CASCLAGGDTQYF
TRBV28	TRBJ2-7	CASSLYARSYEQYF
TRBV12-3/TRBV12-4	TRBJ1-1	CASSRGMSTEAFF
TRBV6-5	TRBJ2-7	CASSYGSGVFEQYF
TRBV20-1	TRBJ2-1	CSARDSRESSYNEQFF
TRBV19	TRBJ2-7	CATGTVSYEQYF
TRBV19	TRBJ1-5	CASSRQGVYQPQHF
TRBV19	TRBJ2-7	CASSVSGTYEQYF
TRBV6-5	TRBJ2-2	CASSYSLMGTGELFF
TRBV4-1	TRBJ2-3	CASSPGGGTIDTQYF
TRBV4-1	TRBJ2-7	CASSQVQGSAYEQYF
TRBV6-1	TRBJ1-5	CASSGRQGRSGNQPQHF
TRBV2	TRBJ2-7	CASGMRASGSGEQYF
TRBV5-5	TRBJ1-1	CASSLQLNTEAFF
TRBV7-6	TRBJ2-5	CASSLATETLRGLETQYF
TRBV6-1	TRBJ2-1	CASSDGGYNEQFF
TRBV7-9	TRBJ1-3	CASSSTVSSGNTIYF
TRBV27	TRBJ2-6	CASSFFPGANVLTF
TRBV27	TRBJ2-1	CASWGYNEQFF